A selection of T cell receptor beta chains follows, all from one sample in a study of T cell responses to AZD1222 COVID-19 vaccine. Repertoires were generated with immunoSEQ multiplex PCR, while TCRdb's copy carries only in-frame clones and drops some. The sample has 150,000 to 200,000 clones, 94% seen once; the top ten hold approximately 0.64%. The sequencing used peripheral blood, collected on day 0 of AZD1222 vaccination. All receptors come from an adult in good health. CDR3s include the opening cysteine and the closing phenylalanine or tryptophan. Each record gives: V gene, J gene, CDR3 protein.

v_gene: TRBV14
j_gene: TRBJ1-1
CDR3aa: CASSFTGGNTEAFF

v_gene: TRBV10-3
j_gene: TRBJ1-5
CDR3aa: CAISDGGLGNQPQHF

v_gene: TRBV27
j_gene: TRBJ2-2
CDR3aa: CASSVGGARAGELFF

v_gene: TRBV6-5
j_gene: TRBJ1-3
CDR3aa: CASRNPGVSGNTIYF

v_gene: TRBV29-1
j_gene: TRBJ1-1
CDR3aa: CSVGAGGDTEAFF

v_gene: TRBV27
j_gene: TRBJ2-2
CDR3aa: CASSLGGGTGELFF

v_gene: TRBV18
j_gene: TRBJ2-7
CDR3aa: CASSPDLDYEQYF

v_gene: TRBV4-1
j_gene: TRBJ1-3
CDR3aa: CASSQEVGQRGNTIYF

v_gene: TRBV5-1
j_gene: TRBJ1-2
CDR3aa: CASGTGGHGYTF

v_gene: TRBV5-1
j_gene: TRBJ2-5
CDR3aa: CATQHGWAAGEETQYF

v_gene: TRBV9
j_gene: TRBJ1-1
CDR3aa: CASSVGGSTEAFF

v_gene: TRBV2
j_gene: TRBJ2-1
CDR3aa: CASSVSLVGNEQFF

v_gene: TRBV5-5
j_gene: TRBJ2-7
CDR3aa: CASSLSGAHEQYF

v_gene: TRBV4-1
j_gene: TRBJ1-2
CDR3aa: CASSQDAGYYGYTF

v_gene: TRBV5-6
j_gene: TRBJ1-5
CDR3aa: CASSLRGEPQHF

v_gene: TRBV5-1
j_gene: TRBJ1-5
CDR3aa: CASSWDGTNQPQHF

v_gene: TRBV28
j_gene: TRBJ2-7
CDR3aa: CASSPGTAMFMKQYF

v_gene: TRBV10-2
j_gene: TRBJ1-5
CDR3aa: CASSAGGSNQPQHF

v_gene: TRBV14
j_gene: TRBJ2-3
CDR3aa: CASSQESNTQYF

v_gene: TRBV12-5
j_gene: TRBJ1-1
CDR3aa: CASGSLYTEAFF

v_gene: TRBV5-1
j_gene: TRBJ2-3
CDR3aa: CASSFRVGTDTQYF

v_gene: TRBV28
j_gene: TRBJ2-1
CDR3aa: CASRLTDQAYNEQFF

v_gene: TRBV19
j_gene: TRBJ2-1
CDR3aa: CASSIGFAGGTVNEQFF

v_gene: TRBV19
j_gene: TRBJ1-1
CDR3aa: CASSPILTGGKTEAFF

v_gene: TRBV7-9
j_gene: TRBJ1-1
CDR3aa: CASSPTRGGMNTEAFF

v_gene: TRBV27
j_gene: TRBJ2-3
CDR3aa: CASSSTSGTTDTQYF

v_gene: TRBV5-4
j_gene: TRBJ2-7
CDR3aa: CASSLVSSSYEQYF

v_gene: TRBV9
j_gene: TRBJ2-3
CDR3aa: CASSLLSERTDTQYF

v_gene: TRBV10-1
j_gene: TRBJ1-1
CDR3aa: CASRDRTNTEAFF

v_gene: TRBV18
j_gene: TRBJ1-2
CDR3aa: CASSPAGGPYGYTF

v_gene: TRBV12-3/TRBV12-4
j_gene: TRBJ2-7
CDR3aa: CASSNHGEQYF

v_gene: TRBV19
j_gene: TRBJ2-1
CDR3aa: CASSRDTVSPRNEQFF

v_gene: TRBV27
j_gene: TRBJ2-3
CDR3aa: CASCPAPTSGRSRGASDTQYF

v_gene: TRBV7-7
j_gene: TRBJ2-3
CDR3aa: CASSTNLLAGGGDTQYF

v_gene: TRBV5-5
j_gene: TRBJ2-7
CDR3aa: CASSLAGRRGSYEQYF

v_gene: TRBV19
j_gene: TRBJ1-1
CDR3aa: CASSKRSKGNSNTEAFF

v_gene: TRBV30
j_gene: TRBJ2-1
CDR3aa: CAWSAHSGNEQFF

v_gene: TRBV5-1
j_gene: TRBJ1-3
CDR3aa: CASSLEVLQAGNTIYF

v_gene: TRBV2
j_gene: TRBJ1-1
CDR3aa: CASSEQGIMNTEAFF

v_gene: TRBV13
j_gene: TRBJ2-2
CDR3aa: CASSLRSGRMTGELFF

v_gene: TRBV19
j_gene: TRBJ2-5
CDR3aa: CASSSRLGGRIETQYF

v_gene: TRBV10-3
j_gene: TRBJ1-4
CDR3aa: CAISDPGNEKLFF

v_gene: TRBV5-5
j_gene: TRBJ1-5
CDR3aa: CASSLTGRYYDQPQHF

v_gene: TRBV7-8
j_gene: TRBJ1-3
CDR3aa: CASSLAYSGNTIYF

v_gene: TRBV18
j_gene: TRBJ2-7
CDR3aa: CASSRASGRRNEQYF

v_gene: TRBV12-3/TRBV12-4
j_gene: TRBJ1-2
CDR3aa: CASSLSGRGYTF

v_gene: TRBV7-9
j_gene: TRBJ1-3
CDR3aa: CASSRGTGAGNTIYF

v_gene: TRBV28
j_gene: TRBJ1-2
CDR3aa: CASSSTGEHGYTF